A selection of T cell receptor beta chains follows, all from one sample in a study of blood T cells in healthy people across ages. TCRdb re-called the 5' RACE reads with MiXCR, one entry per CDR3 protein. The repertoire consists of around 1,800,000 distinct CDR3 sequences, with roughly two fifths occurring once and the leading ten covering 20% to 25%. Material for sequencing was blood. Every receptor here comes from a human donor in good health. Both conserved end residues are part of each CDR3. Each record gives: D gene, V gene, J gene, clone size, CDR3 protein, CDR3 DNA. A D gene is named only where the DNA matches it firmly. Some rows mark clone size as missing; the rest say once, few, many or name a class of expanded clone.

D: NA
V: TRBV10-3
J: TRBJ1-1
size: once
CDR3: CAITEGRFSEAFF
DNA: TGTGCCATTACCGAGGGCCGGTTCTCTGAAGCTTTCTTT

D: TRBD1
V: TRBV25-1
J: TRBJ2-3
size: few
CDR3: CASSLWDSLSGTDTQYF
DNA: TGTGCCAGCAGCCTATGGGACAGTTTGTCTGGCACAGATACTCAGTATTTT

D: TRBD1
V: TRBV5-1
J: TRBJ1-2
size: many
CDR3: CASSLATGDGYTF
DNA: TGCGCCAGCAGCTTGGCGACAGGGGATGGCTACACCTTC

D: NA
V: TRBV6-1
J: TRBJ2-7
size: NA
CDR3: CASRKGLASSYEQYF
DNA: TGTGCCAGCAGGAAGGGACTTGCGAGCTCCTACGAGCAGTACTTC

D: TRBD1
V: TRBV7-3
J: TRBJ2-5
size: few
CDR3: CASSLSSGGLETQYF
DNA: TGTGCCAGCAGCTTAAGTTCAGGGGGCTTGGAGACCCAGTACTTC

D: TRBD1
V: TRBV6-2/TRBV6-3
J: TRBJ2-5
size: few
CDR3: CASRMTGFSGETQYF
DNA: TGTGCCAGCAGGATGACAGGGTTCTCCGGAGAGACCCAGTACTTC

D: TRBD1
V: TRBV13
J: TRBJ1-2
size: NA
CDR3: CASSSNTISGQGANYGYTF
DNA: TGTGCCAGCAGCTCGAACACAATCTCAGGACAGGGGGCGAACTATGGCTACACCTTC

D: TRBD1
V: TRBV18
J: TRBJ2-1
size: few
CDR3: CASSPDRAGEQFF
DNA: TGTGCCAGCTCACCTGACAGGGCTGGTGAGCAGTTCTTC

D: TRBD1
V: TRBV5-1
J: TRBJ2-7
size: NA
CDR3: CASSVRQGNDEQYF
DNA: TGCGCCAGCAGCGTCCGACAGGGTAACGACGAGCAGTACTTC

D: NA
V: TRBV7-2
J: TRBJ1-2
size: NA
CDR3: CASSSTGISNYGYTF
DNA: TGTGCCAGCAGCTCGACAGGAATATCTAACTATGGCTACACCTTC

D: TRBD1
V: TRBV10-3
J: TRBJ2-7
size: NA
CDR3: CAIRSTGTASSYEQYF
DNA: TGTGCCATCAGGTCAACCGGGACAGCAAGCTCCTACGAGCAGTACTTC

D: NA
V: TRBV2
J: TRBJ2-1
size: NA
CDR3: CASSPPHGGSSYNEQFF
DNA: TGTGCCAGCAGCCCCCCTCACGGCGGTAGCTCCTACAATGAGCAGTTCTTC

D: NA
V: TRBV30
J: TRBJ2-7
size: NA
CDR3: CAWSVRQVGYEQYF
DNA: TGTGCCTGGAGTGTACGGCAGGTAGGCTACGAGCAGTACTTC

D: TRBD1
V: TRBV29-1
J: TRBJ2-1
size: NA
CDR3: CSVLTGGDSYNEQFF
DNA: TGCAGCGTCCTAACAGGGGGCGACTCCTACAATGAGCAGTTCTTC

D: NA
V: TRBV10-3
J: TRBJ2-3
size: NA
CDR3: CAISEGSLTDTQYF
DNA: TGTGCCATCAGTGAGGGCAGCCTCACAGATACGCAGTATTTT

D: TRBD1
V: TRBV20-1
J: TRBJ1-5
size: many
CDR3: CSATPTDGQGGHF
DNA: TGCAGTGCCACACCTACAGACGGACAGGGAGGGCATTTT

D: TRBD1
V: TRBV6-2/TRBV6-3
J: TRBJ2-4
size: NA
CDR3: CATRHDRGIQYF
DNA: TGTGCCACCAGGCACGACAGGGGCATTCAGTACTTC

D: NA
V: TRBV15
J: TRBJ2-6
size: once
CDR3: CATQVAGANVLTF
DNA: TGTGCCACCCAGGTTGCCGGGGCCAACGTCCTGACTTTC

D: TRBD2
V: TRBV19
J: TRBJ2-1
size: NA
CDR3: CASSRGLAGGPIYEQFF
DNA: TGTGCCAGTAGTAGGGGACTAGCGGGGGGGCCTATATATGAGCAGTTCTTC

D: NA
V: TRBV5-1
J: TRBJ1-1
size: NA
CDR3: CASSLVPDRTEAFF
DNA: TGCGCCAGCAGCTTGGTCCCGGATAGGACTGAAGCTTTCTTT

D: NA
V: TRBV18
J: TRBJ1-6
size: few
CDR3: CASSPSKTDSPLHF
DNA: TGTGCCAGCTCACCATCAAAGACGGATTCACCCCTCCACTTT

D: NA
V: TRBV7-2
J: TRBJ1-3
size: NA
CDR3: CASSPGGTLSGNTIYF
DNA: TGTGCCAGCAGCCCCGGGGGGACGCTTTCTGGAAACACCATATATTTT

D: TRBD1
V: TRBV7-2
J: TRBJ1-2
size: few
CDR3: CASSLWGQVNYGYTF
DNA: TGTGCCAGCAGCTTATGGGGACAGGTGAACTATGGCTACACCTTC

D: TRBD1
V: TRBV27
J: TRBJ1-5
size: many
CDR3: CASSLRDSFNQPQHF
DNA: TGTGCCAGCAGTCTCCGGGACAGTTTCAATCAGCCCCAGCATTTT

D: TRBD1
V: TRBV24-1
J: TRBJ2-1
size: few
CDR3: CAASDSDRGTYNEQFF
DNA: TGTGCCGCCAGTGACTCTGACAGGGGGACCTACAATGAGCAGTTCTTC

D: NA
V: TRBV7-2
J: TRBJ2-1
size: few
CDR3: CASSLSWYNEQFF
DNA: TGTGCCAGCAGCTTATCGTGGTACAATGAGCAGTTCTTC

D: NA
V: TRBV7-9
J: TRBJ1-5
size: NA
CDR3: CASSLSGFNQPQHF
DNA: TGTGCCAGCAGCTTATCAGGGTTCAATCAGCCCCAGCATTTT

D: TRBD1
V: TRBV12-3/TRBV12-4
J: TRBJ1-1
size: many
CDR3: CASSGTGGAHTEAFF
DNA: TGTGCCAGCAGTGGGACAGGGGGCGCGCACACTGAAGCTTTCTTT